This T cell receptor (beta chain) was identified during a study of shared T cell receptors in the human thymus. Notes on this clone: Other nucleotide sequences from this sample produce the same CDR3.

V was shortened by 8 bases and J by 3 bases, with 18 bases between the two germline ends. The CDR3 runs to 14 residues. The V gene's germline CDR1 is SGHRS and CDR2 YFSETQ. Libraries were prepared by immunoSEQ multiplex PCR; TCRdb keeps only in-frame clonotypes and omits some of them. The repertoire holds about 660,000 clones, roughly 90% seen once, with around 0.0099% in the top ten. The sample also formed part of further work on human thymus T cells. That report adds: Corrective heart surgery yielded the resections from which the thymus tissue came. Repertoires sampled from thymus and blood appeared biased in V and J gene usage. Unrelated individuals reportedly shared highly overlapping thymic TCR repertoires.

The sample comprised thymocytes. The TCR originated in a boy less than two years old with a congenital heart defect. V usage is TRBV5-1 and J usage is TRBJ2-7; D possibly corresponds to TRBD2 (6 bases). The CDR3 region is CASWRDPNIYEQYF. As DNA, the CDR3 is TGCGCCAGTTGGCGGGACCCCAACATCTACGAGCAGTACTTC.